Below are 2 T cell receptor beta chains sequenced from a single sample in a study of cytotoxic CD8 clonotypes in ibrutinib-treated CLL. Method: immunoSEQ multiplex PCR; TCRdb's copy keeps in-frame clones and lacks some. Found here are around 150,000 clones, approximately 77% of them singletons; the top ten hold roughly 1.9%. Sequencing used PBMCs, obtained after 12 months of ibrutinib treatment. These receptors all stem from a human donor with chronic lymphocytic leukemia.

This chain joins TRBV9 and TRBJ1-3; D remains ambiguous. The ends were cut back, 4 bases at V and 1 base at J, with 12 bases in the middle. The CDR3 totals 15 residues. CDR1 and CDR2 (germline): SGDLS, YYNGEE. The CDR3 sequence: CASSPQTISGNTIYF. The DNA for the CDR3 is TGTGCCAGCAGCCCTCAGACAATATCTGGAAACACCATATATTTT. Full variable domain (remainder filled in from reference TRBV9 and TRBJ1-3): DSGVTQTPKHLITATGQRVTLRCSPRSGDLSVYWYQQSLDQGLQFLIQYYNGEERAKGNILERFSAQQFPDLHSELNLSSLELGDSALYFCASSPQTISGNTIYFGEGSWLTVV.

This chain links TRBV5-1 with TRBJ2-7; TRBD2 is a possible D gene (5 bases). Germline loops: CDR1 SGHRS, CDR2 YFSETQ. The ends were cut back, 0 bases at V and 0 bases at J, with 10 bases in the middle. CDR3 length equals 15 residues. The CDR3 region is CASSLGGSLSYEQYF. The CDR3 region has the DNA TGCGCCAGCAGCTTGGGTGGGAGTCTCTCCTACGAGCAGTACTTC. Drawing the rest from reference TRBV5-1 and TRBJ2-7, the complete variable domain is KAGVTQTPRYLIKTRGQQVTLSCSPISGHRSVSWYQQTPGQGLQFLFEYFSETQRNKGNFPGRFSGRQFSNSRSEMNVSTLELGDSALYLCASSLGGSLSYEQYFGPGTRLTVT.